A selection of T cell receptor beta chains follows, all from one sample in a study of blood T cell repertoires in COVID-19. TCRdb's table, derived via immunoSEQ multiplex PCR, lists solely in-frame clones and lacks some. Of around 200,000 clones listed, about nine tenths are singletons. Material for sequencing was PBMCs or T cells enriched from blood (not recorded which). The source of these receptors is a woman aged 45-65 years in a cohort exposed to, infected with or recovered from COVID-19 (not recorded which). CDR3s include the opening cysteine and the closing phenylalanine or tryptophan. A D gene is named only where the DNA matches it firmly. Only part of the rows carry a size: once, few, many, or a class if the clone is expanded.

cdr3_nt	cdr3_aa	j_call	clone_size	v_call	d_call	cdr3_length
TGCAGCGTTGAAGAACGGGGGTCTGGGGCCAACGTCCTGACTTTC	CSVEERGSGANVLTF	TRBJ2-6	.	TRBV29-1	.	15
TGTGCCACCAGTGACCCGGGCGGGACGGTAGAAAAACTGTTTTTT	CATSDPGGTVEKLFF	TRBJ1-4	.	TRBV24-1	.	15
TGTGCCTGGAGTGTAGCGGTGAATCAGCCCCAGCATTTT	CAWSVAVNQPQHF	TRBJ1-5	few	TRBV30	.	13
TGCGCCAGCAGCCAAGGGCGGGGAGCAACTAATGAAAAACTGTTTTTT	CASSQGRGATNEKLFF	TRBJ1-4	.	TRBV4-1	.	16
TGTGCCAGCAGTGAAGGCGGTGGAGACTATGGCTACACCTTC	CASSEGGGDYGYTF	TRBJ1-2	.	TRBV25-1	.	14
TGTGCCAGCAGTTCAGACAGGGATTCCTACAATGAGCAGTTCTTC	CASSSDRDSYNEQFF	TRBJ2-1	.	TRBV28	TRBD1	15
TGTGCCAGCAGTGCTCCGTCGGGACAGGGTCGCGAAAAACTGTTTTTT	CASSAPSGQGREKLFF	TRBJ1-4	.	TRBV2	TRBD1	16
TGTGCCAGCAGCTTAGTAGACAGGGGGCTTTACGAGACCCAGTACTTC	CASSLVDRGLYETQYF	TRBJ2-5	.	TRBV7-6	TRBD1	16
TGCGCCAGCAGCTTGGCCTCTCTGGCGGGGGGGCGTGAGACCCAGTACTTC	CASSLASLAGGRETQYF	TRBJ2-5	few	TRBV5-1	TRBD2	17
TGTGCCACCAGTGATTCCCAGGGGGCGAGCGACGAGCAGTACTTC	CATSDSQGASDEQYF	TRBJ2-7	.	TRBV24-1	TRBD1	15
TGCGCCAGCAGCCCACGGGGGAACCCTGGAAAACTGTTTTTT	CASSPRGNPGKLFF	TRBJ1-4	.	TRBV5-1	.	14
TGTGCCTGGAGTGGACCGGGGGGTTCTATCACTAATGAAAAACTGTTTTTT	CAWSGPGGSITNEKLFF	TRBJ1-4	.	TRBV30	.	17
TGTGCCACCATCAGTCCCGGGGGGGCCAACGTCCTGACTTTC	CATISPGGANVLTF	TRBJ2-6	few	TRBV2	.	14
TGCGCCAGCAGCCGCCAATCTAGCGGGGGGTCTCATGAGCAGTTCTTC	CASSRQSSGGSHEQFF	TRBJ2-1	.	TRBV4-3	TRBD2	16
TGCGCCAGCAGCCAAGACTGGACAGTCCCTAACTATGGCTACACCTTC	CASSQDWTVPNYGYTF	TRBJ1-2	once	TRBV4-3	.	16
TGTGCCAGCCAGGGACAAGCGAACACTGAAGCTTTCTTT	CASQGQANTEAFF	TRBJ1-1	.	TRBV18	.	13
TGTGCCAGCAGCCGGCGGACAGTTACTCAAGCTTTCTTT	CASSRRTVTQAFF	TRBJ1-1	.	TRBV3-1/TRBV3-2	.	13
TGTGCCAGCAGCTTAGGTCGGGGGGCACCGCGACTCTATGGCTACACCTTC	CASSLGRGAPRLYGYTF	TRBJ1-2	.	TRBV7-2	.	17
TGTGCCAGCAGCGTAGCCCATCGTAGCGGGGGGTTGAGTACGCAGTATTTT	CASSVAHRSGGLSTQYF	TRBJ2-3	.	TRBV9	TRBD2	17
TGTGCCAGCAGTTCTACAGCGGGTTTAGATACGCAGTATTTT	CASSSTAGLDTQYF	TRBJ2-3	.	TRBV2	.	14
TGTGCCAGCAGCACAAAGGGGGAGGGATTCGACACTGAAGCTTTCTTT	CASSTKGEGFDTEAFF	TRBJ1-1	.	TRBV21-1	.	16
TGTGCTAGTGGTTTGGTATTAGGGGGTCCGCCTAATGAAAAACTGTTTTTT	CASGLVLGGPPNEKLFF	TRBJ1-4	.	TRBV12-5	.	17
TGTGCCAGCAGCTTGGGCAGCGGGGGGTACCAAGAGACCCAGTACTTC	CASSLGSGGYQETQYF	TRBJ2-5	.	TRBV5-4	TRBD2	16
TGTGCCAGCAGCCAGAGTGGCTACGAGCAGTACTTC	CASSQSGYEQYF	TRBJ2-7	few	TRBV4-2	.	12
TGTGCCAGCAGCCACTTAGGGGGGGCGTACACTGAAGCTTTCTTT	CASSHLGGAYTEAFF	TRBJ1-1	few	TRBV3-1/TRBV3-2	.	15
TGTGCCAGCTCACCTCAAGTAGGACAGGGGAATGAAAAACTGTTTTTT	CASSPQVGQGNEKLFF	TRBJ1-4	once	TRBV18	TRBD1	16
TGTGCTAGTCATCCAGCGGGGGAGGGAAGGCAGTTCTTC	CASHPAGEGRQFF	TRBJ2-1	.	TRBV4-2	TRBD2	13
TGTGCCACCAGTGATCCCCGGACAGGGAGCTACGAGCAGTACTTC	CATSDPRTGSYEQYF	TRBJ2-7	.	TRBV24-1	TRBD1	15
TGTGCCAGCATTAAAAACGTCGGGGGGGCCGGGGAGCTGTTTTTT	CASIKNVGGAGELFF	TRBJ2-2	.	TRBV6-6	TRBD2	15
TGCGCCAGCAGCCAAGATGGGGGGGTGAACACTGAAGCTTTCTTT	CASSQDGGVNTEAFF	TRBJ1-1	.	TRBV4-3	.	15